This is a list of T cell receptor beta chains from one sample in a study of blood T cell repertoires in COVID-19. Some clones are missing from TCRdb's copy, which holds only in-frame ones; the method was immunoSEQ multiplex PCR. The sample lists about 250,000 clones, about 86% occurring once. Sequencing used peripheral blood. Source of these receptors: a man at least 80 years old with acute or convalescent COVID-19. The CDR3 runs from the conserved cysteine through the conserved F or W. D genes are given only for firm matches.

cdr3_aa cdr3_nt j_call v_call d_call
CSVEDSRTNTEAFF TGCAGCGTTGAGGACAGCCGAACCAACACTGAAGCTTTCTTT TRBJ1-1 TRBV29-1 NA
CATRGLVDEQYF TGTGCTACCAGGGGACTAGTAGACGAGCAGTACTTC TRBJ2-7 TRBV6-5 TRBD2
CASSQDRRTANTEAFF TGTGCCAGCAGCCAAGATCGACGGACAGCGAACACTGAAGCTTTCTTT TRBJ1-1 TRBV3-1/TRBV3-2 NA
CATSDPLTGEQYF TGTGCCACCAGTGATCCTCTTACGGGGGAGCAGTACTTC TRBJ2-7 TRBV24-1 NA
CASSITIAGGPSTDTQYF TGTGCCAGTAGTATTACGATAGCGGGAGGGCCGAGCACAGATACGCAGTATTTT TRBJ2-3 TRBV19 TRBD2
CASSPPSSGGAGEQYF TGTGCCAGCTCACCACCATCTAGCGGGGGGGCAGGGGAGCAGTACTTC TRBJ2-7 TRBV18 TRBD2
CASSFRVVRGLGTIAKNIQYF TGCGCCAGCAGCTTCCGGGTGGTAAGGGGGCTGGGAACTATAGCCAAAAACATTCAGTACTTC TRBJ2-4 TRBV5-1 TRBD1
CASREGTSGYTDTQYF TGTGCCAGCAGGGAAGGGACTAGCGGATACACAGATACGCAGTATTTT TRBJ2-3 TRBV2 TRBD2
CASSLHSAFYNEQFF TGTGCCAGCAGCTTGCATAGCGCGTTCTACAATGAGCAGTTCTTC TRBJ2-1 TRBV5-6 NA
CASSQGQTEAFF TGTGCCAGCAGCCAAGGGCAGACTGAAGCTTTCTTT TRBJ1-1 TRBV4-2 NA
CASSRLAGGNTGELFF TGTGCCAGCAGTCGACTAGCGGGGGGGAACACCGGGGAGCTGTTTTTT TRBJ2-2 TRBV7-8 TRBD2
CASSEVLAGQETQYF TGTGCCAGCAGTGAGGTACTAGCGGGACAAGAGACCCAGTACTTC TRBJ2-5 TRBV6-1 TRBD2
CASSVEAGFLGSPLHF TGTGCCAGCAGCGTAGAGGCGGGGTTTTTGGGTTCACCCCTCCACTTT TRBJ1-6 TRBV9 NA
CASSLGLAGDTQYF TGTGCCAGCAGCCTCGGACTAGCGGGTGATACGCAGTATTTT TRBJ2-3 TRBV7-2 TRBD2
CASSYLSDRAGGYTF TGTGCCAGCAGCTACCTATCTGACAGGGCGGGAGGCTACACCTTC TRBJ1-2 TRBV3-1/TRBV3-2 TRBD1